A selection of T cell receptor beta chains follows, all from one sample in a study of blood T cell repertoires in COVID-19. Assay used: immunoSEQ multiplex PCR; TCRdb lists only in-frame clones, some missing. The table includes 150,000 or so clones, about 86% detected once. Specimen: peripheral blood. The source is a woman aged 55-69 years with acute or convalescent COVID-19. Both conserved end residues are part of each CDR3. The D gene is left open where the match is weak. Not all rows give a size; the values are once, few, many and, for expanded clones, a class.

d_call | j_call | v_call | clone_size | cdr3_nt | cdr3_aa
TRBD1 | TRBJ2-2 | TRBV19 | NA | TGTGCCAGTAGGATCAGGACAGGGCTTAACCTTCCCCTGTTTTTT | CASRIRTGLNLPLFF
TRBD2 | TRBJ2-2 | TRBV2 | few | TGTGCCAGCTCCAAGATGAGCTTACTAGCGGGATTGGAGAACACCGGGGAGCTGTTTTTT | CASSKMSLLAGLENTGELFF
NA | TRBJ1-3 | TRBV11-3 | once | TGTGCCAGCAGCTTATTTGGGGGGACTGGAAACACCATATATTTT | CASSLFGGTGNTIYF
NA | TRBJ2-1 | TRBV11-3 | NA | TGTGCCAGCAGCGAGACACGGAAGCAGTTCTTC | CASSETRKQFF
NA | TRBJ1-5 | TRBV19 | NA | TGTGCCAGTAGTATCGGTTTCGGGGGGTCACTTCATCAGCCCCAGCATTTT | CASSIGFGGSLHQPQHF
NA | TRBJ1-1 | TRBV5-1 | NA | TGCGCCAGCAGCTTGCGGGGTACCAACACTGAAGCTTTCTTT | CASSLRGTNTEAFF
TRBD2 | TRBJ2-4 | TRBV11-2 | NA | TGTGCCAGCAGCGCCCCCTTCGGGGAGGGAAACATTCAGTACTTC | CASSAPFGEGNIQYF
NA | TRBJ1-2 | TRBV30 | NA | TGTGCCTGGAGGGGTCGGGGGGCCGGTGGCTACACCTTC | CAWRGRGAGGYTF
NA | TRBJ1-1 | TRBV27 | NA | TGTGCCAGCAGTTCTCCTCTGCGTGGCAGGGGGAACACTGAAGCTTTCTTT | CASSSPLRGRGNTEAFF
NA | TRBJ1-6 | TRBV3-1/TRBV3-2 | NA | TGTGCCAGCAGCCAAGCAAAGGCAGGTGGAAATTCACCCCTCCACTTT | CASSQAKAGGNSPLHF
TRBD1 | TRBJ1-6 | TRBV6-6 | NA | TGTGCCAGCAGTGCTCCGGGACAGGGGAATTCACCCCTCCACTTT | CASSAPGQGNSPLHF
NA | TRBJ2-7 | TRBV2 | NA | TGTGCCAGCAGTGAATGGGGCAGCTCCTACGAGCAGTACTTC | CASSEWGSSYEQYF
TRBD2 | TRBJ2-2 | TRBV7-3 | many | TGTGCCAGCAGCCCATCGGGACTAGCGGGAGAAACCGGGGAGCTGTTTTTT | CASSPSGLAGETGELFF
NA | TRBJ1-2 | TRBV9 | NA | TGTGCCAGCGCCGGGGCCGTCGGGAGGCCGAATGGCTACACCTTC | CASAGAVGRPNGYTF
NA | TRBJ2-3 | TRBV4-2 | NA | TGTGCCAGCAGCCAAGCACCCGGGTCCGGCACAGATACGCAGTATTTT | CASSQAPGSGTDTQYF
NA | TRBJ2-2 | TRBV7-3 | NA | TGTGCCAGCAGACAGGTCGACGGGGAGCTGTTTTTT | CASRQVDGELFF
NA | TRBJ1-3 | TRBV30 | NA | TGTGCCTGGACCCCTCGGGTTAACTCTGGAAACACCATATATTTT | CAWTPRVNSGNTIYF
TRBD2 | TRBJ2-7 | TRBV15 | NA | TGTGCCACCAGCAGAGATATGGGACTAGGAGCCTACGAGCAGTACTTC | CATSRDMGLGAYEQYF
TRBD1 | TRBJ1-4 | TRBV19 | NA | TGTGCCACCTCGATCAGGGACAGGGTAGAACTGTTTTTT | CATSIRDRVELFF
TRBD1 | TRBJ2-4 | TRBV7-9 | NA | TGTGCCAGCTCCGGACCGGGACAGGCGATATCGGCCAAAAACATTCAGTACTTC | CASSGPGQAISAKNIQYF
NA | TRBJ1-5 | TRBV2 | NA | TGTGCCTCTCAGGTGTCTGGCAATCAGCCCCAGCATTTT | CASQVSGNQPQHF
NA | TRBJ1-4 | TRBV28 | NA | TGTGCCAGCAGTCCCCAGGGAGGGGCCGGTAATGAAAAACTGTTTTTT | CASSPQGGAGNEKLFF
NA | TRBJ2-1 | TRBV7-8 | NA | TGTGCCAGCAGCTTAGCACTAGCCTTCAATGAGCAGTTCTTC | CASSLALAFNEQFF
NA | TRBJ2-7 | TRBV12-3/TRBV12-4 | few | TGTGCCAGCAGTCGACTAAACGAGCAGTACTTC | CASSRLNEQYF
NA | TRBJ2-5 | TRBV6-5 | NA | TGTGCCAGCACTCATGCTGGGCCTCAAGAGACCCAGTACTTC | CASTHAGPQETQYF
NA | TRBJ2-1 | TRBV28 | NA | TGTGCCAGCACCGGGAGATACAATGAGCAGTTCTTC | CASTGRYNEQFF
NA | TRBJ2-3 | TRBV18 | once | TGTGCCAGCTCACCGGGGTCTGGTAGAACGGGGGCAGATACGCAGTATTTT | CASSPGSGRTGADTQYF
NA | TRBJ1-1 | TRBV28 | NA | TGTGCCAGCAGTTTATCGTACAGGATGAACACTGAAGCTTTCTTT | CASSLSYRMNTEAFF
NA | TRBJ2-3 | TRBV27 | NA | TGTGCCAGCAGGAGTCATATAGCGGAAAGCACAGATACGCAGTATTTT | CASRSHIAESTDTQYF
NA | TRBJ1-1 | TRBV10-3 | few | TGTGCCATCCAGACGTCAGGGGATGGGATGAACACTGAAGCTTTCTTT | CAIQTSGDGMNTEAFF
TRBD2 | TRBJ2-3 | TRBV7-3 | NA | TGTGCCAGCAGCTTGGTAGCGGGAGTTCCAGATACGCAGTATTTT | CASSLVAGVPDTQYF
NA | TRBJ2-1 | TRBV24-1 | NA | TGTGCCACCAGTGATGGCCATACGTCGGGATCTGAGCAGTTCTTC | CATSDGHTSGSEQFF
TRBD1 | TRBJ1-6 | TRBV2 | few | TGTGCCAGCAGCGCGACAGGGGGACGATCACCCCTCCACTTT | CASSATGGRSPLHF
NA | TRBJ2-7 | TRBV30 | NA | TGTGCCTGGGCACCCCCCCCGGGGACCTACGAGCAGTACTTC | CAWAPPPGTYEQYF
NA | TRBJ1-2 | TRBV6-2/TRBV6-3 | NA | TGTGCCAGCAGTTACGGAGACAGAAATTATGGCTACACCTTC | CASSYGDRNYGYTF
TRBD2 | TRBJ2-5 | TRBV4-1 | NA | TGCGCCAGCAGCCAAACGGGGGGGTTGGAGACCCAGTACTTC | CASSQTGGLETQYF
NA | TRBJ1-6 | TRBV2 | NA | TGTGCCAGCCTTAGGTGGGAGAATTCACCCCTCCACTTT | CASLRWENSPLHF
NA | TRBJ1-2 | TRBV7-9 | NA | TGTGCCAGCAGCTTAGGCCCAGGGAACTATGGCTACACCTTC | CASSLGPGNYGYTF
TRBD2 | TRBJ2-1 | TRBV15 | once | TGTGCCACCAGCGTCCGGACTAGCGGGAAGGAGCAGTTCTTC | CATSVRTSGKEQFF
TRBD1 | TRBJ2-7 | TRBV9 | NA | TGTGCCAGCGGGGGACAGGGGAGTTACGAGCAGTACTTC | CASGGQGSYEQYF
NA | TRBJ1-1 | TRBV7-2 | NA | TGTGCCAGCAGCCTTTCCGTAGGGGGAACTACTGAAGCTTTCTTT | CASSLSVGGTTEAFF
NA | TRBJ1-6 | TRBV6-5 | NA | TGTGCCAGCAGTTACTCGAGGCAGGGCCATAGACCCCTCCACTTT | CASSYSRQGHRPLHF
TRBD2 | TRBJ2-3 | TRBV19 | NA | TGTGCCAGTAGTTTACTAGCGGGAGGGCCCTCAGATACGCAGTATTTT | CASSLLAGGPSDTQYF
NA | TRBJ2-5 | TRBV7-9 | few | TGTGCCAGCAGCCCCGAGGGGGTTTTAGGGGAGACCCAGTACTTC | CASSPEGVLGETQYF
NA | TRBJ2-7 | TRBV18 | NA | TGTGCCAGCTCAGGGGCCTCCTACGAGCAGTACTTC | CASSGASYEQYF
TRBD2 | TRBJ2-2 | TRBV5-1 | NA | TGCGCCAGCAGCCAAATAGGGACTAACCTCCGCACCGGGGAGCTGTTTTTT | CASSQIGTNLRTGELFF
TRBD1 | TRBJ1-1 | TRBV7-2 | NA | TGTGCCAGCAGCCGGCCAGGGGGGACTGAAGCTTTCTTT | CASSRPGGTEAFF
TRBD1 | TRBJ1-3 | TRBV7-2 | NA | TGTGCCAGCAGCTCGGGGACAGGGGGAAACACCATATATTTT | CASSSGTGGNTIYF